This TCR beta chain was captured in a study of blood T cell repertoires in COVID-19. About the research overall: Donors in the United States, Italy and Spain gave samples during acute or convalescent COVID-19.

Measured with immunoSEQ multiplex PCR; TCRdb has only the in-frame clones, and not every one. The sample shows about 39,000 clones, approximately 84% of them seen only once. The sequence was collected from a man in his fifties or sixties with active or convalescent COVID-19. Sequenced input: peripheral blood.

The CDR3 nucleotides are TGTGCCATCAGTCAGGGGTCGGGCACTGAAGCTTTCTTT. Amino acids: CAISQGSGTEAFF. The V gene is TRBV10-3, the J gene TRBJ1-1; possibly TRBD1 for D (6 bases). Trimming took 5 bases from V and 4 from J, leaving 11 bases between them. Germline V CDR1 and CDR2: ENHRY, SYGVKD. CDR3 length: 13 residues.